The rows below give T cell receptor beta chains drawn from one sample of a study of cytomegalovirus exposure and HLA in healthy donors. The repertoire was sequenced with immunoSEQ multiplex PCR; TCRdb's copy has only in-frame clones and lacks some. The profile covers fewer than 100,000 clones, with 79% appearing a single time and over 3% taken by the ten largest. Sequencing was performed on PBMCs. The receptors here all came from a middle-aged woman in good health and CMV-seronegative. Each CDR3 is given without its conserved first and last residue.

v_call,j_call,cdr3_aa
TRBV2,TRBJ2-7,ASRLIEGEQY
TRBV5-4,TRBJ1-1,ASSWGGDNLNTEAF
TRBV6-1,TRBJ1-1,ASSEGQADTEAF
TRBV28,TRBJ2-7,ASSFLAGGNHEQY
TRBV5-6,TRBJ2-5,ASTQGGEGTQY
TRBV7-9,TRBJ1-4,ASSATNEKLF
TRBV6-5,TRBJ2-7,ASSFASGEAYEQY
TRBV7-2,TRBJ1-1,ASSLAQVTEAF
TRBV7-8,TRBJ2-1,ASSLNRAGNEQF
TRBV7-9,TRBJ1-1,ASSPRWGGEKYTEAF
TRBV7-2,TRBJ2-1,ASSLAGLAGTIEQF
TRBV27,TRBJ1-5,ASSSGQGYNQPQN
TRBV5-1,TRBJ1-1,ASSPSMGQLNTEAF
TRBV5-4,TRBJ1-6,ASSSIGQGASPLN
TRBV4-1,TRBJ1-6,ASSTQGASPTSPLH
TRBV6-1,TRBJ1-1,ASSAQGFGTEAF
TRBV7-6,TRBJ2-5,ASSLAGRGETQY
TRBV28,TRBJ2-1,ASSLVAGGSYNEQF
TRBV30,.,AWSQDKTYEQY
TRBV5-1,TRBJ1-1,ASSTGTENTEAF
TRBV9,TRBJ2-2,ASSGPAGADTGELF
TRBV15,TRBJ2-7,ATSSPDISYEQY
TRBV19,TRBJ2-2,ASSIVAGRELF
TRBV6-1,TRBJ1-5,ASSEAPTGVAQPQH
TRBV30,TRBJ1-2,AWSGQGSGGYP
TRBV5-8,TRBJ1-4,ASSLTGGSANEKLF
TRBV7-2,TRBJ1-5,ASSPSSNQPQH
TRBV6-1,TRBJ1-1,ASSFRDSEAF
TRBV5-4,TRBJ2-3,ASSTMTGQLTDTQY
TRBV18,TRBJ1-1,ASSPQGASAMNTEAF
TRBV28,TRBJ1-2,ASSRNPTFGYT
TRBV4-3,TRBJ1-2,ATPGQGVFGDYGYT
TRBV5-4,TRBJ2-7,ASSLQGNYEQY
TRBV20-1,TRBJ1-1,SASTGYEAF
TRBV25-1,TRBJ1-5,ASSETRSSGINQPQH
TRBV5-5,TRBJ2-6,ASSLYRTARSGANVLT
TRBV14,TRBJ1-2,ASSAPGTTKTYGYT
TRBV4-3,TRBJ1-2,ASSQEWGPYGYT
TRBV6-1,TRBJ1-1,ASSRRESTEAF
TRBV7-9,TRBJ2-7,ASSPSGGRPGEQY
TRBV7-2,TRBJ2-7,ASSWDRGAAEQY